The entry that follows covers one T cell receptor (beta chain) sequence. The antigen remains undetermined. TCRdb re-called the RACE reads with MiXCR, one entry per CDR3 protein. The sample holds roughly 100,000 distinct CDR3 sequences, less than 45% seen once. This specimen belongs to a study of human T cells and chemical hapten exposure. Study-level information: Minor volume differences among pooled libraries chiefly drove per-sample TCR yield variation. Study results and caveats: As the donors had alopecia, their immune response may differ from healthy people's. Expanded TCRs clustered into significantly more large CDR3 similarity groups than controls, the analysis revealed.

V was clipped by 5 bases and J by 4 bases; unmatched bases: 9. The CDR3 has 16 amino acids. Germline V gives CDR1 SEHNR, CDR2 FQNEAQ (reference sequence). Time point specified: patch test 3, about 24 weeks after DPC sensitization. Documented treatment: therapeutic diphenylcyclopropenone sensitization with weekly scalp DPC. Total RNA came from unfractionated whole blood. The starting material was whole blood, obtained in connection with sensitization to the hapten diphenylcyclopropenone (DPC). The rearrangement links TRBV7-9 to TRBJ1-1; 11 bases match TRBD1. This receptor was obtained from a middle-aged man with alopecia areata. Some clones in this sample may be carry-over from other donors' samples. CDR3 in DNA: TGTGCCAGCAGCGCCGGGACAGGGGGTAGATCCACTGAAGCTTTCTTT. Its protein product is CASSAGTGGRSTEAFF.